This TCR beta chain emerged from a study of T cells after yellow fever vaccination. Study conclusions and caveats: In FACS-sorted repertoires, abundant clonotypes from the bulk population could appear as contaminants. The secondary T-cell response peaked on day 5, not day 15, but was weaker.

Points on this clonotype: What it binds is unknown.

MiXCR was run by TCRdb on the 5' RACE reads, yielding one entry per CDR3 protein. This sample yields about 350,000 distinct CDR3 sequences, of which 12% are seen a single time; roughly 3% belongs to the top ten. Germline values: CDR1 MDHEN, CDR2 SYDVKM. The CDR3 is made up of 15 amino acids. With 5 bases removed from V and 0 bases from J, the gap between germline ends came to 13 bases. Specimen: CD4+ T cells sorted from PBMCs, collected 15 days after the yellow fever booster vaccination. The sequence was obtained from a man younger than 35 who received the YFV17D yellow fever vaccine. V is TRBV28 and J is TRBJ1-1; D gene ambiguous. The CDR3 coding sequence is TGTGCCAGCAGTAGGCCCCACGGCATGAACACTGAAGCTTTCTTT. Amino acid sequence: CASSRPHGMNTEAFF.